The present entry profiles one TCR beta chain with its context. This clonotype was seen just once. It lacks a known antigen. Nothing much larger sits one base from this clone, and base qualities are not available. A single read offers scant evidence. TCRdb lists the instrument as Illumina HiSeq 1500. The public sequencing data were trimmed at Q25 with fastp and processed into clonotypes with MiXCR by TCRdb, which kept only in-frame beta chains. Rows merge per CDR3 protein into single entries with the most common DNA and genes. The sample table shows around 740,000 distinct CDR3 sequences, and about 40% are seen once. 2.8% of the sample is taken by the ten largest. The germline V gene encodes CDR1 LNHDA and CDR2 SQIVND (reference sequence). From cysteine to phenylalanine, the CDR3 is 16 amino acids long. The retained sequence is limited to the CDR3, 48 bases, with the frame set at the first base. The junction shows trimming of 2 bases on V and 5 bases on J, plus 18 bases between the germline ends.

This sample is drawn from a study of T cell repertoires in cytomegalovirus infection (dated by TCRdb to between 2019 and 2020). A note on the overall study: Donor HLA type was relevant to the analysis, as public TCR beta signatures indicated carriage of CMV infection together with the matching HLA type.

The investigation overall reported the following: In both this cohort and an independent cohort of some 380 donors, the cumulative frequency of public TCR beta family members distinguished carriers of CMV infection plus the relevant HLA type. In the ex vivo response, HLA-C-restricted CMV-specific TCR beta clonotypes were dominant, and in two of eight donors the single most frequent clonotype came from this HLA-C-restricted group.

This sequence uses TRBV19 and TRBJ1-1; TRBD1 is perhaps the D gene, given 6 matching bases. Input material: PBMCs. This clonotype originated in a human donor in good health (CMV status not recorded). Some clones in this sample may be carry-over from other donors' samples. The sequence in DNA is TGTGCCAGTAGTATATCGGCCCGGGGGCCAGTAACTGAAGCTTTCTTT. It specifies CASSISARGPVTEAFF.